This record looks at one TCR beta chain sequence and its context. There were only healthy Caucasians among the donors. The data were taken from a study of identical twins. Each CDR3 protein gets one entry after TCRdb re-called the 5' RACE reads with MiXCR. Here the sample spans under 900,000 distinct CDR3 sequences, roughly 18% being singletons. The data were also submitted as part of a second study, on T cells expressing NK-cell markers.

Specimen: PBMCs. This TCR came from a woman aged 18-29 years in good health.

The CDR3 nucleotides read TGTGCCATCAGTGAGTCGTTAGGGGATGGCTACACCTTC. As protein: CAISESLGDGYTF. V usage is TRBV10-3 and J usage is TRBJ1-2; maybe TRBD1 (5 bases). CDR3 length: 13 amino acids. The ends were cut back, 0 bases at V and 6 bases at J, with 8 bases in the middle. Germline V CDR1 and CDR2: ENHRY, SYGVKD.